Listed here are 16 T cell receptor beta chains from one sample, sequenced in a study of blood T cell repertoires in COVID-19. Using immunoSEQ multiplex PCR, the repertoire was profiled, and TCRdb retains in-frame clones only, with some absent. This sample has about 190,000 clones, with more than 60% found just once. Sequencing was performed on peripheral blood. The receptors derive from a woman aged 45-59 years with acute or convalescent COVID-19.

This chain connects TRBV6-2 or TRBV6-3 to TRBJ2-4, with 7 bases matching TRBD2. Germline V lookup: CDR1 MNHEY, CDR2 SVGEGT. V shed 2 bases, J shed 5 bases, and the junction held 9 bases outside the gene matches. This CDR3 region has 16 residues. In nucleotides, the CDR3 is TGTGCCAGCAGTTACGCCTCTAGCGGCAACCAAAACATTCAGTACTTC. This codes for CASSYASSGNQNIQYF.

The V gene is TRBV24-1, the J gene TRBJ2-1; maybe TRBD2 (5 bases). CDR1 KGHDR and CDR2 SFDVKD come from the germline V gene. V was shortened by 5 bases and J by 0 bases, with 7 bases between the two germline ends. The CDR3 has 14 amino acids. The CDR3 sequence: CATSASGSYNEQFF. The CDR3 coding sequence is TGTGCCACCAGTGCCAGCGGCTCCTACAATGAGCAGTTCTTC.

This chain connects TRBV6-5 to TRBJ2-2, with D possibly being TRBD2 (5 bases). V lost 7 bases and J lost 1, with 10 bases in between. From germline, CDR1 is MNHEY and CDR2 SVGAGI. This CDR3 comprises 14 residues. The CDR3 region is CASKRAQNTGELFF. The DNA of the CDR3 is TGTGCCAGCAAGAGGGCGCAGAACACCGGGGAGCTGTTTTTT.

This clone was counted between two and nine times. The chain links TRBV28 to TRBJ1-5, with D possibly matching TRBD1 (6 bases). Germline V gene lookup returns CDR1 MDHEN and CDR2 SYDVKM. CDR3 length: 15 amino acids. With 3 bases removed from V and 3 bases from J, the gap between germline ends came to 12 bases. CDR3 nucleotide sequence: TGTGCCAGCAGTTTCGAGGGGGGGAACAATCAGCCCCAGCATTTT. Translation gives CASSFEGGNNQPQHF.

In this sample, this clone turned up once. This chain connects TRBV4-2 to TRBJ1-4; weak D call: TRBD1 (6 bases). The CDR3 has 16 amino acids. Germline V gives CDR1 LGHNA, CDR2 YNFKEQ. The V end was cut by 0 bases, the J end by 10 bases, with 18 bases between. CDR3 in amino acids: CASSQEGTGPFVKLFF. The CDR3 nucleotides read TGTGCCAGCAGCCAAGAAGGAACAGGGCCTTTCGTAAAACTGTTTTTT.

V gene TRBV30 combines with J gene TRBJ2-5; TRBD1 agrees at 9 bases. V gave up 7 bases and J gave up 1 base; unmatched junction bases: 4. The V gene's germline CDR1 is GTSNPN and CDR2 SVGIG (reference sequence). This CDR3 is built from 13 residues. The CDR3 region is CALNRGPQETQYF. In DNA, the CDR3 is TGTGCCTTGAACAGGGGGCCCCAAGAGACCCAGTACTTC.

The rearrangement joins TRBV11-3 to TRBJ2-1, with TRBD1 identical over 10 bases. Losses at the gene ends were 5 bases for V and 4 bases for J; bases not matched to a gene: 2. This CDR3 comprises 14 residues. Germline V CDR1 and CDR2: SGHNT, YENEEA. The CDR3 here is CASSRDRGYNEQFF. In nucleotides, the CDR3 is TGTGCCAGCAGCAGGGACAGGGGATACAATGAGCAGTTCTTC.

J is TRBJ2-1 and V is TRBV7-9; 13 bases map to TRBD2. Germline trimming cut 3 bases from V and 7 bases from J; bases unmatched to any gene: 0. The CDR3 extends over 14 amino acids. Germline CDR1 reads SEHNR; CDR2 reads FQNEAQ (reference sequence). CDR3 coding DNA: TGTGCCAGCAGCTTGGGACTAGCGGGAAATGAGCAGTTCTTC. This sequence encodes CASSLGLAGNEQFF.

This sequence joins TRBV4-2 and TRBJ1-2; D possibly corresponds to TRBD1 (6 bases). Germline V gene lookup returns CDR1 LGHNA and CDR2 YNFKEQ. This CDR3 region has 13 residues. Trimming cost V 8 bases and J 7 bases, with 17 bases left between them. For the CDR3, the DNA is TGTGCCAGCGGAAGGGGGGGGCCAGGTGGCTACACCTTC. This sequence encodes CASGRGGPGGYTF.

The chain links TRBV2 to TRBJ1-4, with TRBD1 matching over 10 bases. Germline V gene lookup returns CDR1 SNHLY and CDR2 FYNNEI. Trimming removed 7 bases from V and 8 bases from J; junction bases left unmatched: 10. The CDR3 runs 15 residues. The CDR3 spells CASKRPGTGDEKLFF. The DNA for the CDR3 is TGTGCCAGCAAGCGACCCGGGACAGGGGACGAAAAACTGTTTTTT.

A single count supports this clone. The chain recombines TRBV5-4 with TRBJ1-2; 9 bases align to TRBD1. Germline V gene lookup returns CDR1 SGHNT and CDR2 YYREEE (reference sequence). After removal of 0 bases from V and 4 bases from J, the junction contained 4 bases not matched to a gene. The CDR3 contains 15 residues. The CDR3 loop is CASSLGGTGLYGYTF. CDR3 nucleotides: TGTGCCAGCAGCTTGGGGGGGACAGGGCTCTATGGCTACACCTTC.

CDR3 loop: CATSKSFSGNTIYF. The CDR3 bases are TGTGCCACCAGCAAATCCTTCTCTGGAAACACCATATATTTT. This chain joins TRBV15 and TRBJ1-3, with no clear D. Germline-derived CDR1 and CDR2 are LNHNV and YYDKDF (reference sequence). The CDR3 has 14 amino acids. The ends were cut back, 4 bases at V and 0 bases at J, with 7 bases in the middle.

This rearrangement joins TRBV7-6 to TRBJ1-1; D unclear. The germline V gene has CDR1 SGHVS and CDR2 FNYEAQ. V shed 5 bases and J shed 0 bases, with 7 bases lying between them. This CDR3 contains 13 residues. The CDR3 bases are TGTGCCAGCAGCCGAGGGTTGAACACTGAAGCTTTCTTT. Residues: CASSRGLNTEAFF.

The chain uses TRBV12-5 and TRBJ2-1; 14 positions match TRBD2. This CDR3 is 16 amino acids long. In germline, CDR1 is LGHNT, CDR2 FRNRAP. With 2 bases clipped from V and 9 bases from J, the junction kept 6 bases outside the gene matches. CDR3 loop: CASGLPGLAGVGEQFF. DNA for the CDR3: TGTGCTAGTGGTTTGCCGGGACTAGCGGGAGTGGGTGAGCAGTTCTTC.

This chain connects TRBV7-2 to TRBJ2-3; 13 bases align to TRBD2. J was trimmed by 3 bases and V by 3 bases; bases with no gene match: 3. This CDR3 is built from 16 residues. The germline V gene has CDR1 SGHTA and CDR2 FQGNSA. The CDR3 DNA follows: TGTGCCAGCAGCTTCTTACTAGCGGGGGGGACAGATACGCAGTATTTT. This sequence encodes CASSFLLAGGTDTQYF.

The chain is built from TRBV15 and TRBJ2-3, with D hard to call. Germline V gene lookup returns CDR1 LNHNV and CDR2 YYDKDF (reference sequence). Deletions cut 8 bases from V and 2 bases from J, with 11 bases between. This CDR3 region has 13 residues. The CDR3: CATLDTDTDTQYF. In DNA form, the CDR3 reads TGTGCCACCCTTGATACTGACACAGATACGCAGTATTTT.